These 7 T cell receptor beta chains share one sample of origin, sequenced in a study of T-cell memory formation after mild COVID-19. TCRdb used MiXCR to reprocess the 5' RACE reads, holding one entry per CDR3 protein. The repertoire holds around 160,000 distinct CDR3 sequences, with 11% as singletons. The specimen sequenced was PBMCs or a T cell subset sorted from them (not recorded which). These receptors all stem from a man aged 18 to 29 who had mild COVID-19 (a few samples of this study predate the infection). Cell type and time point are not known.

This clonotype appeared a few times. The CDR3 is CASDGGRGHEQYF. The CDR3 DNA reads TGTGCCAGCGATGGGGGGCGGGGCCACGAGCAGTACTTC. The gene calls are TRBV6-6 and TRBJ2-7, with D possibly being TRBD1 or TRBD2 (6 bases each). Trimming removed 8 bases at V and 5 bases at J, with 16 bases between. This CDR3 is built from 13 residues. Germline V gives CDR1 MNHNY, CDR2 SVGAGI (reference sequence).

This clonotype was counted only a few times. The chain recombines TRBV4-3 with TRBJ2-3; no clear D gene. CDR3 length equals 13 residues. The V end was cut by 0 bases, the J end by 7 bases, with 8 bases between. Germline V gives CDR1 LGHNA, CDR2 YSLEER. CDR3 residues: CASSQDPFYTQYF. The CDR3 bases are TGCGCCAGCAGCCAAGACCCCTTTTATACGCAGTATTTT.

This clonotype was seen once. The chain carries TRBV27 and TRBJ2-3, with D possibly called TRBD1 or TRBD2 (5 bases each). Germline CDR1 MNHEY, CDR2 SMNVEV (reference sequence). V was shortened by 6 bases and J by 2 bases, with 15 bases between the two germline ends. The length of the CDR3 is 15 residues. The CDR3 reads CASRDGTASTDTQYF. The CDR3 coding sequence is TGTGCCAGCAGGGATGGGACCGCCTCCACAGATACGCAGTATTTT.

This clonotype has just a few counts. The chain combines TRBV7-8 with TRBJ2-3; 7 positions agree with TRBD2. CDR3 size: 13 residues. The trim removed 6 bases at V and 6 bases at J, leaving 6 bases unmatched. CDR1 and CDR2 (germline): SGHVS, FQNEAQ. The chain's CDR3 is CASSWGGRDTQYF. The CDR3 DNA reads TGTGCCAGCAGTTGGGGGGGGAGGGATACGCAGTATTTT.

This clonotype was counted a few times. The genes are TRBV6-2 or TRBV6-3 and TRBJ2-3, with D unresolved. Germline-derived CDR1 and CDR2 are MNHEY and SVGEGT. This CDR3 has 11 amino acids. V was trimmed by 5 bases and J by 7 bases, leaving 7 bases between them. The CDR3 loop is CASSHANTQYF. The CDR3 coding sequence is TGTGCCAGCAGTCACGCTAATACGCAGTATTTT.

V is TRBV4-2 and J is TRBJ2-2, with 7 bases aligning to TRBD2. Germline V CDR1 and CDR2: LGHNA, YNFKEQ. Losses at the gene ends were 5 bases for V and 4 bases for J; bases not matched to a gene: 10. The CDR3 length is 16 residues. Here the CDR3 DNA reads TGTGCCAGCAGCGTCAGAGCGGGATCCGTCACCGGGGAGCTGTTTTTT. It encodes CASSVRAGSVTGELFF.

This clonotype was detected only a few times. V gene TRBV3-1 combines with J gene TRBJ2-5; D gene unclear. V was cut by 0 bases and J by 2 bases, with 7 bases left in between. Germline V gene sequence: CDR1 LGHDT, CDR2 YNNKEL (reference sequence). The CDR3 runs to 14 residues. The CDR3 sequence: CASSQDTAQETQYF. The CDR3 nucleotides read TGTGCCAGCAGCCAAGATACAGCGCAAGAGACCCAGTACTTC.